These 25 T cell receptor beta chains were all obtained from the same sample, sequenced in a study of shared clonotypes between healthy human individuals (dated by TCRdb to the early 2020s). The library was produced with the immunoSEQ multiplex PCR assay. This is the immuneACCESS table as TCRdb keeps it, with only in-frame sequences that have V and J called. A part of the clones is gone; compared with another copy, unresolved V genes explain less than half, and the rest is unexplained. Present in this sample are millions of clones, over 85% of which were seen just once. The ten largest clones capture around 0.13% of the sample. Sequences were obtained from naive CD4+ T cells sorted from blood. This specimen's cell subset or site label, per the study, means: CD45RA+ positively selected. The source of these receptors is a man between 18 and 35 years old in good health.

The chain recombines TRBV5-4 with TRBJ2-6, with D unresolved. Germline CDR1 is SGHNT and CDR2 is YYREEE (reference sequence). The V end lost 0 bases, the J end lost 4 bases, and 14 bases lay between the germline ends. The CDR3 is 17 amino acids. As DNA, the CDR3 is TGTGCCAGCAGCTTGGGTGAACCTACTCGCGGGGCCAACGTCCTGACTTTC. Translating it yields CASSLGEPTRGANVLTF.

The J gene is TRBJ2-3, the V gene TRBV2, with a tentative D call TRBD2 (6 bases). This CDR3 region has 15 residues. The germline CDR1 and CDR2 sequences are SNHLY and FYNNEI. V dropped 6 bases and J dropped 8 bases, with 21 bases sitting between them. The CDR3 is CASSAEGGDRGTQYF. The CDR3 DNA is TGTGCCAGCAGCGCCGAGGGCGGGGATAGGGGTACGCAGTATTTT.

This chain links TRBV30 with TRBJ1-2; TRBD1 matches at 7 bases. The CDR3 has 12 amino acids. Germline CDR1 reads GTSNPN; CDR2 reads SVGIG (reference sequence). The V segment lost 1 base and the J segment 5 bases; nucleotides outside the gene matches: 1. Written as DNA, the CDR3 is TGTGCCTGGAGTGAGACAGGGTATGGCTACACCTTC. Translating gives CAWSETGYGYTF.

The J gene is TRBJ2-5, the V gene TRBV7-2; D is possibly TRBD1 (5 bases). V gave up 8 bases and J gave up 4 bases, with 14 bases separating them. The V gene's germline CDR1 is SGHTA and CDR2 FQGNSA. The CDR3 totals 13 residues. The CDR3 reads CASSVGVRETQYF. Written as DNA, the CDR3 is TGTGCCAGCTCAGTAGGGGTACGAGAGACCCAGTACTTC.

The V call is TRBV5-4, the J call TRBJ1-1; D not certain. The germline CDR1 and CDR2 sequences are SGHNT and YYREEE (reference sequence). V lost 4 bases, J lost 1 base, and 11 bases lay in between. This CDR3 spans 14 amino acids. The DNA of the CDR3 is TGTGCCAGCAGCACCAAGACGGGGAACACTGAAGCTTTCTTT. Amino acid sequence: CASSTKTGNTEAFF. The complete variable domain, with remaining parts taken from reference TRBV5-4 and TRBJ1-1, reads ETGVTQSPTHLIKTRGQQVTLRCSSQSGHNTVSWYQQALGQGPQFIFQYYREEENGRGNFPPRFSGLQFPNYSSELNVNALELDDSALYLCASSTKTGNTEAFFGQGTRLTVV.

V gene TRBV30 combines with J gene TRBJ1-1, with D tentatively TRBD1 (6 bases). The CDR3 covers 13 residues. Between the trimmed V and J ends, which lost 8 bases and 1 base, there was a span of 14 bases. Germline V gene sequence: CDR1 GTSNPN, CDR2 SVGIG (reference sequence). The CDR3 spells CAQDRDKNTEAFF. Written as DNA, the CDR3 is TGTGCCCAAGATCGGGACAAGAACACTGAAGCTTTCTTT.

This chain joins TRBV5-1 and TRBJ1-2, with D possibly being TRBD1 (5 bases). This CDR3 region has 14 residues. The germline V and J ends were trimmed by 0 bases and 4 bases, with 10 bases remaining between them. Germline-derived CDR1 and CDR2 are SGHRS and YFSETQ. CDR3 nucleotide sequence: TGCGCCAGCAGCTTGGATGCCGGGGCCTATGGCTACACCTTC. Its translation is CASSLDAGAYGYTF.

The rearrangement links TRBV4-1 to TRBJ2-7, with TRBD2 matching over 12 bases. Germline lookup yields CDR1 MGHRA and CDR2 YSYEKL. The ends lost 4 bases at V and 0 bases at J; junction bases unmatched: 1. CDR3 length: 15 residues. Written as DNA, the CDR3 is TGCGCCAGCAGCCGGACTAGCGGGAACTCCTACGAGCAGTACTTC. Protein sequence: CASSRTSGNSYEQYF.

The chain combines TRBV6-1 with TRBJ1-5; tentative D call: TRBD1 (5 bases). There are 16 residues in the CDR3. The germline gives CDR1 MNHNS, CDR2 SASEGT. V lost 2 bases and J 0 bases, leaving 11 bases between the germline ends. The CDR3 region is CASSERGWDSNQPQHF. The CDR3 nucleotides read TGTGCCAGCAGTGAAAGGGGTTGGGATAGCAATCAGCCCCAGCATTTT.

The V call is TRBV6-5, the J call TRBJ2-7; a weak D match, TRBD1 (6 bases). Trimming removed 0 bases at V and 2 bases at J, with 14 bases between. Germline loops: CDR1 MNHEY, CDR2 SVGAGI. The CDR3 runs 16 residues. In DNA form, the CDR3 reads TGTGCCAGCAGTTACTCGCAGGGGAGAGGGACCTACGAGCAGTACTTC. Amino acid sequence: CASSYSQGRGTYEQYF.

The rearrangement links TRBV7-2 to TRBJ2-7; a possible D gene is TRBD1 (6 bases). The CDR3 has 14 amino acids. The V end was cut by 2 bases, the J end by 4 bases, with 12 bases between. In germline, CDR1 is SGHTA, CDR2 FQGNSA. The CDR3 sequence is CASSLWGRGYEQYF. In nucleotides, the CDR3 is TGTGCCAGCAGCTTATGGGGGCGAGGTTACGAGCAGTACTTC. The whole variable domain, remainder taken from reference TRBV7-2 and TRBJ2-7, is GAGVSQSPSNKVTEKGKDVELRCDPISGHTALYWYRQSLGQGLEFLIYFQGNSAPDKSGLPSDRFSAERTGGSVSTLTIQRTQQEDSAVYLCASSLWGRGYEQYFGPGTRLTVT.

The chain is built from TRBV13 and TRBJ2-3; TRBD2 aligns across 10 bases. V lost 4 bases, J lost 2 bases, and 9 bases stayed unmatched. The CDR3 covers 17 residues. The V gene's germline CDR1 is PRHDT and CDR2 FYEKMQ (reference sequence). This CDR3 reads CASSSVRAGGPTDTQYF. In DNA form, the CDR3 reads TGTGCCAGCAGCTCGGTTCGAGCGGGGGGGCCCACAGATACGCAGTATTTT.

The chain is built from TRBV7-9 and TRBJ1-6, with 9 bases aligning to TRBD1. The germline V gene has CDR1 SEHNR and CDR2 FQNEAQ (reference sequence). The CDR3 runs to 14 residues. The trim removed 5 bases at V and 10 bases at J, leaving 6 bases unmatched. CDR3 sequence reads: CASSPDRGHSPLHF. DNA of the CDR3: TGTGCCAGCAGCCCGGACAGGGGACACTCACCCCTCCACTTT.

The CDR3 DNA reads as TGTGCCAGCACCGGACAGAGGGCCCGCGGTCTACTTTTCTACGAGCAGTACTTC. Its protein product is CASTGQRARGLLFYEQYF. The gene calls are TRBV5-8 and TRBJ2-7; the D gene is possibly TRBD1 (6 bases). The germline CDR1 and CDR2 sequences are SGHTS and YDEGEE. CDR3 length: 18 residues. V gave up 6 bases and J gave up 3 bases, with 28 bases separating them. The full variable domain, with the rest looked up from reference TRBV5-8 and TRBJ2-7, is EAGVTQSPTHLIKTRGQQATLRCSPISGHTSVYWYQQALGLGLQFLLWYDEGEERNRGNFPPRFSGRQFPNYSSELNVNALELEDSALYLCASTGQRARGLLFYEQYFGPGTRLTVT.

Regarding this clone: In the same sample, other DNA sequences code for this CDR3. This rearrangement joins TRBV5-1 to TRBJ2-7, with 11 bases aligning to TRBD2. The CDR3 extends over 14 amino acids. Looked up from germline, CDR1 is SGHRS and CDR2 is YFSETQ. V lost 4 bases to trimming and J lost 2 bases; unmatched junction nucleotides: 2. CDR3 residues: CASSETSGAYEQYF. CDR3 sequence (DNA): TGCGCCAGCAGCGAGACTAGCGGGGCCTACGAGCAGTACTTC.

The rearrangement uses TRBV9 and TRBJ2-2; 10 bases line up with TRBD2. There are 18 residues in the CDR3. Trimming took 4 bases from V and 1 from J; bases not matched to a gene: 10. Per germline, CDR1 SGDLS and CDR2 YYNGEE. The CDR3 DNA sequence: TGTGCCAGCAGCCCCTGGATAGCGGGGGGCCTGAACACCGGGGAGCTGTTTTTT. This encodes CASSPWIAGGLNTGELFF.

The chain combines TRBV12-5 with TRBJ2-1, with 9 positions matching TRBD2. The CDR3 has 14 residues. Germline CDR1 LGHNT, CDR2 FRNRAP. The V segment lost 3 bases and the J segment 7 bases; nucleotides outside the gene matches: 4. The CDR3, as DNA: TGTGCTAGTGGTTTAGGGACTAGCAGGAATGAGCAGTTCTTC. Its translation: CASGLGTSRNEQFF.

The V call is TRBV11-2, the J call TRBJ1-2; no clear D. The CDR3 length is 11 residues. V was shortened by 4 bases and J by 8 bases, with 8 bases between the two germline ends. Germline CDR1 reads SGHAT; CDR2 reads FQNNGV. The chain's CDR3 is CASSSSGGYTF. The CDR3 region has the DNA TGTGCCAGCAGCTCATCGGGCGGCTACACCTTC.

This clone appeared a single time. The V gene is TRBV18, the J gene TRBJ1-5, with TRBD1 as a possible D gene (5 bases). Germline loops: CDR1 KGHSH, CDR2 LQKENI. This CDR3 has 15 amino acids. The V end was cut by 2 bases, the J end by 7 bases, with 15 bases between. The CDR3 bases are TGTGCCAGCTCACCATTCCAGGGTACGGAACAGCCCCAGCATTTT. Its protein is CASSPFQGTEQPQHF. The full variable domain, rest sourced from reference TRBV18 and TRBJ1-5, is NAGVMQNPRHLVRRRGQEARLRCSPMKGHSHVYWYRQLPEEGLKFMVYLQKENIIDESGMPKERFSAEFPKEGPSILRIQQVVRGDSAAYFCASSPFQGTEQPQHFGDGTRLSIL.

The rearrangement joins TRBV28 to TRBJ1-2; possibly TRBD1 for D (5 bases). There are 14 residues in the CDR3. Looked up from germline, CDR1 is MDHEN and CDR2 is SYDVKM. Trimming took off 5 bases at V and 8 bases at J, with 18 bases between the two ends. For the CDR3, the DNA is TGTGCCAGCAGTCCAGTGGTGGAGGGGAGCGGCTACACCTTC. Protein: CASSPVVEGSGYTF.

The rearrangement joins TRBV19 to TRBJ1-6, with D maybe TRBD1 (5 bases). Germline loops: CDR1 LNHDA, CDR2 SQIVND (reference sequence). Deletions cut 6 bases from V and 9 bases from J, with 9 bases between. The CDR3 has 12 amino acids. CDR3 DNA sequence: TGTGCCAGTAGCGGTGGGGGTTCACCCCTCCACTTT. Protein sequence: CASSGGGSPLHF.

With regard to this clone: Within the sample, other DNA sequences also encode this same CDR3. The chain is built from TRBV18 and TRBJ2-3, with unresolved D. From germline, CDR1 is KGHSH and CDR2 LQKENI. The V gene lost 3 bases and the J gene lost 4 bases, with 8 bases spanning the gap. This CDR3 comprises 13 residues. CDR3 region: CASSPGSPDTQYF. CDR3 bases: TGTGCCAGCTCACCGGGGTCCCCAGATACGCAGTATTTT.

This chain uses TRBV4-1 with TRBJ1-2; D ambiguous. Germline lookup yields CDR1 MGHRA and CDR2 YSYEKL. This CDR3 region has 15 residues. V lost 0 bases to trimming and J lost 4 bases, with 12 bases between them. The CDR3 reads CASSQDGQETYGYTF. For the CDR3, the DNA is TGCGCCAGCAGCCAAGATGGGCAGGAAACCTATGGCTACACCTTC.

The chain combines TRBV11-2 with TRBJ2-3; possibly TRBD2 for D (6 bases). CDR3 size: 16 residues. Germline CDR1 reads SGHAT; CDR2 reads FQNNGV. The V end was cut by 5 bases, the J end by 6 bases, with 21 bases between. CDR3 loop: CASSLTFAGRTDTQYF. CDR3 DNA sequence: TGTGCCAGCAGCCTCACTTTTGCGGGGCGGACCGATACGCAGTATTTT.

Regarding this clone: Within the sample, other DNA sequences also encode this same CDR3. The V and J genes are TRBV2 and TRBJ1-1; no clear D. Between the trimmed V and J ends, which lost 8 bases and 1 base, there was a span of 5 bases. This CDR3 is 11 amino acids long. Germline CDR1 reads SNHLY; CDR2 reads FYNNEI. The CDR3 protein is CASRQNTEAFF. CDR3 DNA sequence: TGTGCCAGCCGGCAGAACACTGAAGCTTTCTTT.